This T cell receptor beta chain came from a study of CD8+CD57+ T cells in acquired aplastic anemia. Study-level information: Isolated CD4+ and CD8+ cells, once sorted, yielded DNA averaging around 3 ug. Overall study results and limits: Found in both controls and patients were some 30 CD8+ CDR3 sequences.

The sequenced patients had an expansion of CD8+CD57+ cells seen by flow cytometry. Blood was sampled before the patients had received any therapy. The template used for profiling TCR beta VDJ and CDR3 was genomic DNA. MiXCR, run by TCRdb on the reads, gives a single entry per CDR3 protein. The data show about 240,000 distinct CDR3 sequences, approximately 45% seen once. Worth noting for this clonotype: The antigen is unknown. This may arise from a read error, as a much more abundant clone is one base away. This CDR3 is missing its conserved last phenylalanine or tryptophan, likely due to a read error.

CDR3 length: 15 amino acids. The junction had 9 bases not matched to a gene; V was cut back by 5 bases and J by 5 bases. Germline loops: CDR1 SEHNR, CDR2 FQNEAQ (reference sequence). This clonotype was sampled from a human donor with aplastic anemia. The sequenced sample consisted of sorted CD4+, CD8+, or CD8+CD57+ T cells (not recorded which) from PBMCs. The gene calls are TRBV7-9 and TRBJ2-1; 7 nucleotides match TRBD1. The CDR3 DNA follows: TGTGCCAGCAGCAACGACAGGGACACGCACAATGAGCAGTTCTCC. Translating it yields CASSNDRDTHNEQFS.